This T cell receptor beta chain is drawn from a study of blood T cell repertoires in COVID-19. Some clones are missing from TCRdb's copy, which holds only in-frame ones; the method was immunoSEQ multiplex PCR. The sample lists roughly 240,000 clones, approximately 80% seen once, with approximately 4.5% in the top ten. Germline CDR1 MNHEY, CDR2 SVGEGT. CDR3 length: 15 amino acids. The germline V and J ends were trimmed by 0 bases and 1 base, with 9 bases remaining between them. Sequences were obtained from peripheral blood. The TCR comes from a woman in her sixties or seventies with acute or convalescent COVID-19. V gene TRBV6-2 or TRBV6-3 combines with J gene TRBJ1-2; D is ambiguous. CDR3 coding DNA: TGTGCCAGCAGTTACTCGAGAACAGTTAACTATGGCTACACCTTC. It codes for CASSYSRTVNYGYTF.